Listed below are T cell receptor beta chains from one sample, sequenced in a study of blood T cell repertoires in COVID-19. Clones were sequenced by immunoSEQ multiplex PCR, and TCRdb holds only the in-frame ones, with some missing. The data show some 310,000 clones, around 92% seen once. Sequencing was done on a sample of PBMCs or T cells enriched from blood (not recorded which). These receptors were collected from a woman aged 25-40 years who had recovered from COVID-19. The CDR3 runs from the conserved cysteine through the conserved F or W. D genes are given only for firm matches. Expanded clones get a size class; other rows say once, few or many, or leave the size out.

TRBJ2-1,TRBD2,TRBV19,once,CASSAAGGYEQFF,TGTGCCAGTAGTGCGGCGGGAGGTTATGAGCAGTTCTTC
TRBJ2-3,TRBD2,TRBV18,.,CASSRELTSGGTDTQYF,TGTGCCAGCTCACGGGAGCTAACTAGCGGCGGGACAGATACGCAGTATTTT
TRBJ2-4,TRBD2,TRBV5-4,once,CASSLAAGGRGNIQYF,TGTGCCAGCAGCTTGGCAGCGGGAGGGCGGGGAAACATTCAGTACTTC
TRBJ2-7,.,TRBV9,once,CASSAEPRYEQYF,TGTGCCAGCAGCGCGGAGCCGCGGTACGAGCAGTACTTC
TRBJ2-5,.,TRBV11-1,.,CASSSMDRAETQYF,TGTGCCAGCAGCTCCATGGACAGAGCAGAGACCCAGTACTTC
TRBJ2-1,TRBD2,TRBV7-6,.,CASSLIAGAYNEQFF,TGTGCCAGCAGCTTAATAGCGGGAGCCTACAATGAGCAGTTCTTC
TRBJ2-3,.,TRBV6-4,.,CASSGTNLLTDTQYF,TGTGCCAGCAGTGGGACTAACCTACTCACAGATACGCAGTATTTT
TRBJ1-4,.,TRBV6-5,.,CASSSYTANEKLFF,TGTGCCAGCAGCTCGTACACAGCTAATGAAAAACTGTTTTTT
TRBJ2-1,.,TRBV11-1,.,CASGTKGGTQQFF,TGTGCCAGCGGTACAAAGGGTGGGACTCAGCAGTTCTTC
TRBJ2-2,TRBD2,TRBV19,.,CASGGLANTGELFF,TGTGCCAGCGGGGGACTAGCGAACACCGGGGAGCTGTTTTTT
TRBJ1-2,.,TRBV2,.,CASRGAWVGGYTF,TGTGCCAGCAGAGGGGCCTGGGTGGGTGGCTACACCTTC
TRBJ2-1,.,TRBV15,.,CATSSLGTNYNEQFF,TGTGCCACCAGCAGCCTGGGTACTAACTACAATGAGCAGTTCTTC
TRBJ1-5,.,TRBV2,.,CASSGGPLNQPQHF,TGTGCCAGCAGTGGGGGCCCCCTCAATCAGCCCCAGCATTTT
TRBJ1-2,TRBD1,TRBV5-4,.,CASGTKGANNYGYTF,TGTGCCAGCGGTACAAAGGGGGCCAATAACTATGGCTACACCTTC
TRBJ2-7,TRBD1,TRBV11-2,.,CASRPLKGATYEQYF,TGTGCCAGCCGTCCCCTTAAGGGGGCCACCTACGAGCAGTACTTC
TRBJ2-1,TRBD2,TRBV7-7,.,CASSLGGSYNEQFF,TGTGCTAGTAGCCTCGGGGGGTCCTACAATGAGCAGTTCTTC
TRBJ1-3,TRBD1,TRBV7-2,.,CASSLGQGRTGNTIYF,TGTGCCAGCAGCTTAGGACAGGGGAGAACCGGAAACACCATATATTTT
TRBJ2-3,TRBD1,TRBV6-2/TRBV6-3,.,CASSGRGRGRIDTQYF,TGTGCCAGCAGCGGCCGAGGCAGGGGGCGTATAGATACGCAGTATTTT
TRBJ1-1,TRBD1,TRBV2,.,CASEHGQGSTEAFF,TGTGCCAGCGAACACGGACAGGGATCCACTGAAGCTTTCTTT
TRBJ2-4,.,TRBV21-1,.,CASSICRVPAENIQYF,TGTGCCAGCAGCATCTGCCGGGTCCCCGCAGAAAACATTCAGTACTTC
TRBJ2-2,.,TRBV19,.,CASSFSGWELFF,TGTGCCAGTAGTTTTAGTGGTTGGGAGCTGTTTTTT
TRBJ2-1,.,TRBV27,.,CASSLPRGEQFF,TGTGCCAGCAGTTTACCGCGGGGTGAGCAGTTCTTC
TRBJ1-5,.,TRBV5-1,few,CASSLGANQPQHF,TGCGCCAGCAGCTTGGGGGCTAATCAGCCCCAGCATTTT
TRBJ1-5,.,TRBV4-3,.,CASSQDFGRLNQPQHF,TGCGCCAGCAGCCAAGATTTCGGCAGACTCAATCAGCCCCAGCATTTT
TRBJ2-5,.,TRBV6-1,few,CASSEGGETQYF,TGTGCCAGCAGTGAGGGGGGAGAGACCCAGTACTTC
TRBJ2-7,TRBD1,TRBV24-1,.,CATSETTGGEQYF,TGTGCCACCAGTGAAACGACAGGGGGGGAGCAGTACTTC
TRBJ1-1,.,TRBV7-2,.,CASSSSGADTEAFF,TGTGCCAGCAGCTCATCAGGGGCAGACACTGAAGCTTTCTTT
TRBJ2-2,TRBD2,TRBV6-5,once,CASKPPREGTGELFF,TGTGCCAGCAAACCACCTAGGGAGGGCACCGGGGAGCTGTTTTTT
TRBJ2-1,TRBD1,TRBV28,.,CASSLYRGQEWRDEQFF,TGTGCCAGCAGTCTCTACAGGGGGCAAGAGTGGCGGGATGAGCAGTTCTTC
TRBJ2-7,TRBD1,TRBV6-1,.,CASSEKGTGVEQYF,TGTGCCAGCAGTGAAAAGGGGACAGGGGTCGAGCAGTACTTC
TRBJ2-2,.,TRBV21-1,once,CASSSKAAVAGTGELFF,TGTGCCAGCAGTAGTAAAGCGGCGGTAGCGGGGACCGGGGAGCTGTTTTTT
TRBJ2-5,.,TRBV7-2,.,CASSLMSVQETQYF,TGTGCCAGCAGCTTAATGTCCGTCCAAGAGACCCAGTACTTC
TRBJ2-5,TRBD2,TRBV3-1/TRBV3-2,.,CASSQPGLAEETQYF,TGTGCCAGCAGCCAACCGGGACTAGCGGAAGAGACCCAGTACTTC
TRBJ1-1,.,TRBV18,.,CASYEGYDTEAFF,TGTGCCAGCTATGAGGGTTATGACACTGAAGCTTTCTTT
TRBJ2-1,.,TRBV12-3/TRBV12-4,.,CASSPSRRGEQFF,TGTGCCAGCAGCCCGTCCCGGCGGGGTGAGCAGTTCTTC
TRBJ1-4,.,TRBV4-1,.,CASSQGRVEKLFF,TGCGCCAGCAGCCAAGGGAGGGTTGAAAAACTGTTTTTT
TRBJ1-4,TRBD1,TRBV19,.,CASSLRTGLNEKLFF,TGTGCCAGTAGTTTGCGGACAGGGCTTAATGAAAAACTGTTTTTT
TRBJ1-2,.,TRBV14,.,CASSQDNFRGLGGYTF,TGTGCCAGCAGCCAAGATAATTTTCGGGGATTAGGCGGCTACACCTTC
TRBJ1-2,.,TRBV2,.,CASRQPSLYGYTF,TGTGCCAGCAGGCAACCGAGCCTCTATGGCTACACCTTC
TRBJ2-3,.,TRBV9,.,CASSEGSGTSTDTQYF,TGTGCCAGCAGCGAAGGCTCCGGGACTTCCACAGATACGCAGTATTTT
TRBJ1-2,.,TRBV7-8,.,CASSGQSSTYGYTF,TGTGCCAGCAGCGGACAGTCATCAACCTATGGCTACACCTTC
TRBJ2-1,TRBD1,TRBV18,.,CASSPQTGSGYNEQFF,TGTGCCAGCTCACCCCAGACAGGGTCCGGGTACAATGAGCAGTTCTTC
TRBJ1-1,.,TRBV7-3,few,CASSLRGNTEAFF,TGTGCCAGCAGCTTAAGAGGGAACACTGAAGCTTTCTTT
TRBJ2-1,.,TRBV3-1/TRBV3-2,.,CASSQEERSSYNEQFF,TGTGCCAGCAGCCAAGAGGAACGGAGCTCCTACAATGAGCAGTTCTTC
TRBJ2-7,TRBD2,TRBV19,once,CAILKRGPYEQYF,TGTGCCATACTAAAGCGGGGGCCTTACGAGCAGTACTTC
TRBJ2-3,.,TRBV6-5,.,CASRRSGVSTDTQYF,TGTGCCAGCAGGCGTAGCGGTGTAAGCACAGATACGCAGTATTTT
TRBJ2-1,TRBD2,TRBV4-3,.,CASSQDRLAGYNEQFF,TGCGCCAGCAGCCAAGATAGACTAGCGGGATACAATGAGCAGTTCTTC
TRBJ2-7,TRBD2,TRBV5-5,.,CASSTTSGRDYEQYF,TGTGCCAGCAGCACCACTAGCGGCAGAGACTACGAGCAGTACTTC
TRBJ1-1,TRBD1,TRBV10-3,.,CAISEGTGDPSSTEAFF,TGTGCCATCAGTGAGGGGACAGGGGACCCGTCAAGCACTGAAGCTTTCTTT
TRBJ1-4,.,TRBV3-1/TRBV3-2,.,CASSRGHRREKLFF,TGTGCCAGCAGCCGGGGACACCGACGAGAAAAACTGTTTTTT
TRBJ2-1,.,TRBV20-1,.,CSAPPGNEQFF,TGCAGTGCTCCCCCGGGGAATGAGCAGTTCTTC
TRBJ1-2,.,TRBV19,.,CASSGYHGYTF,TGTGCCAGTTCAGGTTATCATGGCTACACCTTC
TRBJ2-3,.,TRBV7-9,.,CASRLGALPTDTQYF,TGTGCCAGCAGACTAGGAGCGCTCCCCACAGATACGCAGTATTTT
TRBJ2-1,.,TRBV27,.,CASSLSQIAYNEQFF,TGTGCCAGCAGTTTATCACAGATAGCCTACAATGAGCAGTTCTTC
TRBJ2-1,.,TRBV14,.,CASSQDSYQGHYNEQFF,TGTGCCAGCAGCCAAGATTCGTACCAGGGTCACTACAATGAGCAGTTCTTC
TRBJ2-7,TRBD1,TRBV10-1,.,CASSAAGTGTYEQYF,TGCGCCAGCAGTGCGGCCGGGACAGGGACCTACGAGCAGTACTTC
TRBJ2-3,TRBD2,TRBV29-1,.,CSVYGLAGGTDTQYF,TGCAGCGTTTACGGACTAGCGGGAGGGACAGATACGCAGTATTTT
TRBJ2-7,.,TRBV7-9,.,CASSPNGGEQYF,TGTGCCAGCAGCCCAAACGGTGGCGAGCAGTACTTC